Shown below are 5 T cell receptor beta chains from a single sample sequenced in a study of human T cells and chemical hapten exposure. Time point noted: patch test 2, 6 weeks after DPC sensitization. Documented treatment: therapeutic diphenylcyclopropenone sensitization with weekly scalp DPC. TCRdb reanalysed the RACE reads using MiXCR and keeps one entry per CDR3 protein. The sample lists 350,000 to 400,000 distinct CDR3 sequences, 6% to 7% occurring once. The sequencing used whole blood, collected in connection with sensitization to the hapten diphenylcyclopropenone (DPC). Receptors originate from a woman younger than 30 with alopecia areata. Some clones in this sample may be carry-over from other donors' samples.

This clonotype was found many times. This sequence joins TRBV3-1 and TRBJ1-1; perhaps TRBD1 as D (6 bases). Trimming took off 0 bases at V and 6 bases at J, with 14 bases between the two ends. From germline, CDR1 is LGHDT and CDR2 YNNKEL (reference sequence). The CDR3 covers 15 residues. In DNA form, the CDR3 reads TGTGCCAGCAGCCAAGATCCCACAGGGAGGGCTGAAGCTTTCTTT. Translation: CASSQDPTGRAEAFF.

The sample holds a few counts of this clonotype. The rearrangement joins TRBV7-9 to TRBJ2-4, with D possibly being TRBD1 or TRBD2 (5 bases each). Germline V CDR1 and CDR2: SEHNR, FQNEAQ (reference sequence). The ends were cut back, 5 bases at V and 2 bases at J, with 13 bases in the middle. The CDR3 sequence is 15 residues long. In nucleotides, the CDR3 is TGTGCCAGCAGCCCTCCGGGGACGACCAAAAACATTCAGTACTTC. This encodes CASSPPGTTKNIQYF.

The CDR3 here is CASGVSYNEQFF. The CDR3 coding sequence is TGTGCCAGCGGGGTCTCCTACAATGAGCAGTTCTTC. The chain carries TRBV9 and TRBJ2-1, with D unclear. The CDR3 covers 12 residues. With 7 bases removed from V and 0 bases from J, the gap between germline ends came to 5 bases. Germline values: CDR1 SGDLS, CDR2 YYNGEE.

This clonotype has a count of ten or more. CDR3 sequence (DNA): TGTGCCAGCAGCTTGATGTTGGATGAGCAGTTCTTC. It specifies CASSLMLDEQFF. The chain joins TRBV5-5 to TRBJ2-1, with D hard to call. From germline, CDR1 is SGHKS and CDR2 YYEKEE (reference sequence). The V and J ends lost 1 base and 8 bases respectively, with 7 bases between them. This CDR3 contains 12 residues.

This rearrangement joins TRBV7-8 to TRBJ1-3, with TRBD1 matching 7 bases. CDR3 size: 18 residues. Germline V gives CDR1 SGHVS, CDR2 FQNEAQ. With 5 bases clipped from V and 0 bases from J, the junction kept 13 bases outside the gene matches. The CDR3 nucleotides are TGTGCCAGCAGCGTCAGGGGAGTCAGACAGGGCTCTGGAAACACCATATATTTT. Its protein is CASSVRGVRQGSGNTIYF.